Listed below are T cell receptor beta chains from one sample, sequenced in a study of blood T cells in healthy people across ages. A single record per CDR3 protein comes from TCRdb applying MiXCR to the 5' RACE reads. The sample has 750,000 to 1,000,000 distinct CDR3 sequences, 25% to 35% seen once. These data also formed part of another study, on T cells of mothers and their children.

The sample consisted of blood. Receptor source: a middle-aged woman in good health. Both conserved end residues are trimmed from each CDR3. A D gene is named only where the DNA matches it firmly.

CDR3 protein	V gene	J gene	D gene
ASSLGQGGNTEAF	TRBV12-3/TRBV12-4	TRBJ1-1	TRBD1
ASSDSGGSNRVLT	TRBV4-2	TRBJ2-6	TRBD2
ASSTSGGATDTQY	TRBV12-3/TRBV12-4	TRBJ2-3	TRBD2
ASKASYEQY	TRBV10-2	TRBJ2-7	NA
ASSQDLNYGYT	TRBV3-1	TRBJ1-2	NA
SAISPQETQY	TRBV20-1	TRBJ2-5	NA
SAIWRQAPSYNEQY	TRBV20-1	NA	NA
ASSQDTGSRHQPQH	TRBV3-1	TRBJ1-5	NA
ASNHLNNCGYT	TRBV6-4	TRBJ1-2	NA
PSSVAGSGGHQETQY	TRBV9	TRBJ2-5	TRBD2
ASSSLRRGSRSPYEQY	TRBV28	TRBJ2-7	NA
ASSVDGQGATDTQY	TRBV9	TRBJ2-3	TRBD1
ASSPRRGGVSSYNEQF	TRBV12-3/TRBV12-4	TRBJ2-1	TRBD2
AIRNGQGAEEQY	TRBV10-3	TRBJ2-7	TRBD1
ASSEGIRVEGPYEQY	TRBV3-1	TRBJ2-7	NA
ASSQVANQALH	TRBV3-1	TRBJ1-6	NA
ASSFWGTGSVNEQF	TRBV28	TRBJ2-1	TRBD1
ASLKGRPTDTQY	TRBV12-3/TRBV12-4	TRBJ2-3	NA
ASSAKGGSRTSGANVLT	TRBV9	TRBJ2-6	TRBD2
ASGESERGGYEQY	TRBV25-1	TRBJ2-7	TRBD2
ASSVGGTSPYEQY	TRBV9	TRBJ2-7	NA
ASCSGAYNEQF	TRBV6-8	TRBJ2-1	NA
ASSKEDHIGYEQY	TRBV21-1	TRBJ2-7	NA
ASSTALTSYNEQF	TRBV7-3	TRBJ2-1	NA
SAREGSSTDTQY	TRBV20-1	TRBJ2-3	NA
ASSLAGGMSNQPQH	TRBV7-8	TRBJ1-5	NA
SARRGAGETQY	TRBV20-1	TRBJ2-5	NA
ASSLIIGGAPEQY	TRBV28	TRBJ2-5	TRBD2
ASSRRLATQETQY	TRBV27	TRBJ2-5	TRBD2
ASSPVVLGYYEQY	TRBV11-2	TRBJ2-7	NA
SARETGRGNTEAF	TRBV20-1	TRBJ1-1	TRBD1
AGSLMGTRYSSGANVLT	TRBV7-3	TRBJ2-6	TRBD2
SVRGGGDTQY	TRBV29-1	TRBJ2-3	NA
SVEDLGSYEQY	TRBV29-1	TRBJ2-7	NA
ASSLQDMGASPLH	TRBV11-2	TRBJ1-6	NA
ASSGTSPPYEQY	TRBV28	TRBJ2-7	TRBD2
ASSSDRSYEQY	TRBV12-3/TRBV12-4	TRBJ2-7	TRBD1
ASSLSSGAGEQY	TRBV7-3	TRBJ2-7	NA
AGSKGGKNTEAF	TRBV25-1	TRBJ1-1	NA
ASSYSFRSGGTRNTEAF	TRBV6-5	TRBJ1-1	TRBD1
ASSQDRGNPWGQY	TRBV4-1	TRBJ2-5	NA
SVEGAGGIYEQY	TRBV29-1	TRBJ2-7	NA